The 27 T cell receptor beta chains in this list originate from one sample, sequenced in a study of post-analysis software for immune sequencing data. No antigens are known for them. Unique-molecular-identifier-tagged TCR beta cDNA libraries were used. Each CDR3 protein is one row after TCRdb ran MiXCR on the PCR reads. The table includes more than 450,000 distinct CDR3 sequences, around 31% detected once. Study-wide results and caveats: About 5 TRBV segments were more frequent in patients than controls; TRBV5-6, TRBV5-1 and TRBV20-1 belonged to this group.

The source material was blood. These receptors all come from a girl aged 2 to 17 with multiple sclerosis.

The CDR3 sequence: CASSFIGDYLAKNIQYF. The CDR3 DNA reads TGTGCCAGCAGCTTCATCGGGGATTATTTAGCCAAAAACATTCAGTACTTC. The chain links TRBV11-2 to TRBJ2-4, with D tentatively TRBD2 (5 bases). The CDR3 runs 17 residues. Trimming removed 3 bases from V and 0 bases from J, with 15 bases in between. Germline loops: CDR1 SGHAT, CDR2 FQNNGV.

This clonotype came up a few times. The chain is built from TRBV2 and TRBJ1-2; D may be TRBD1 (6 bases). CDR3 length: 14 amino acids. Germline lookup yields CDR1 SNHLY and CDR2 FYNNEI. With 6 bases removed from V and 7 bases from J, the gap between germline ends came to 18 bases. Written as DNA, the CDR3 is TGTGCCAGCAGCCGCGACAGGCCGGCCTCTGGCTACACCTTC. It encodes CASSRDRPASGYTF.

The chain is built from TRBV10-3 and TRBJ1-6; TRBD1 agrees at 7 bases. Per the germline V gene, CDR1 is ENHRY and CDR2 is SYGVKD. Unmatched junction bases numbered 10, after V lost 7 bases and J lost 7 bases. This CDR3 comprises 15 residues. The CDR3 here is CAITSGQPVNSPLHF. The CDR3 coding sequence is TGTGCCATCACCTCGGGACAGCCAGTGAATTCACCCCTCCACTTT.

This chain links TRBV29-1 with TRBJ1-5; 8 bases align to TRBD1. Trimming cost V 6 bases and J 0 bases; bases outside gene matches: 7. CDR1 is SQVTM, CDR2 ANQGSEA, per germline. There are 15 residues in the CDR3. CDR3: CSVRFGTGSNQPQHF. CDR3 nucleotide sequence: TGCAGCGTCCGATTCGGGACAGGTAGCAATCAGCCCCAGCATTTT.

The chain uses TRBV6-4 and TRBJ2-7; unclear D gene. V was trimmed by 6 bases and J by 3 bases, leaving 3 bases between them. The germline V gene encodes CDR1 MRHNA and CDR2 SNTAGT. CDR3 length: 10 residues. DNA for the CDR3: TGTGCCAGCAGACGCTACGAGCAGTACTTC. Translation: CASRRYEQYF.

The rearrangement joins TRBV6-1 to TRBJ1-2, with D unresolved. V lost 4 bases and J 4 bases, leaving 16 bases between the germline ends. This CDR3 contains 15 residues. CDR1 MNHNS and CDR2 SASEGT come from the germline V gene. The CDR3 coding sequence is TGTGCCAGCAGTGTCTCCACGCGGGCGGTCTATGGCTACACCTTC. As protein: CASSVSTRAVYGYTF.

Note on this clonotype: At one boundary the junction diverges from the germline segment, which might be a read error. This sequence joins TRBV11-2 and TRBJ2-4; D possibly corresponds to TRBD2 (7 bases). The CDR3 covers 12 residues. Germline loops: CDR1 SGHAT, CDR2 FQNNGV. The CDR3 bases are TGTACCAGCAGCTTAGGGGGGCGGGAGCAGTACTTC. Translated, it gives CTSSLGGREQYF.

The chain uses TRBV12-5 and TRBJ2-1; TRBD2 agrees at 12 bases. Per the germline V gene, CDR1 is LGHNT and CDR2 is FRNRAP. The CDR3 covers 15 residues. Trimming cost V 4 bases and J 4 bases; bases outside gene matches: 2. For the CDR3, the DNA is TGTGCTAGTGGTTGGACTAGCGGGGCATACAATGAGCAGTTCTTC. It encodes CASGWTSGAYNEQFF.

The chain carries TRBV7-9 and TRBJ2-2; D remains unclear. CDR3 length: 15 residues. Trimming stripped 1 base from V and 2 bases from J, with 8 bases between. Germline CDR1 is SEHNR and CDR2 is FQNEAQ (reference sequence). CDR3 sequence (DNA): TGTGCCAGCAGCTTAGTTTTGGGTAACACCGGGGAGCTGTTTTTT. This encodes CASSLVLGNTGELFF. Looking up the rest from reference TRBV7-9 and TRBJ2-2 gives the full variable domain: DTGVSQNPRHKITKRGQNVTFRCDPISEHNRLYWYRQTLGQGPEFLTYFQNEAQLEKSRLLSDRFSAERPKGSFSTLEIQRTEQGDSAMYLCASSLVLGNTGELFFGEGSRLTVL.

The V call is TRBV10-3, the J call TRBJ2-3, with 12 bases aligning to TRBD1. CDR1 and CDR2 (germline): ENHRY, SYGVKD. The V and J ends lost 5 bases and 3 bases, in that order; junction bases with no gene match: 3. This CDR3 spans 15 amino acids. CDR3: CAISRDRGPTDTQYF. The CDR3 bases are TGTGCCATCAGTCGGGACAGGGGGCCGACAGATACGCAGTATTTT.

The gene calls are TRBV7-9 and TRBJ2-3; TRBD2 aligns across 8 bases. This CDR3 comprises 15 residues. CDR1 is SEHNR, CDR2 FQNEAQ, per germline (reference sequence). The ends lost 6 bases at V and 4 bases at J; junction bases unmatched: 9. The DNA for the CDR3 is TGTGCCAGCAGGGAACCGGGGGGGTTGTCAGATACGCAGTATTTT. Translation: CASREPGGLSDTQYF. Supplemented by reference TRBV7-9 and TRBJ2-3, the full variable domain reads DTGVSQNPRHKITKRGQNVTFRCDPISEHNRLYWYRQTLGQGPEFLTYFQNEAQLEKSRLLSDRFSAERPKGSFSTLEIQRTEQGDSAMYLCASREPGGLSDTQYFGPGTRLTVL.

The gene calls are TRBV6-2 or TRBV6-3 and TRBJ2-6, with D uncertain. CDR3 length: 16 residues. From germline, CDR1 is MNHEY and CDR2 SVGEGT. V was pared by 7 bases and J by 2 bases, with 15 bases between. DNA for the CDR3: TGTGCCAGCACCTTACCTGGGGTAACTGGGGCCAACGTCCTGACTTTC. Protein sequence: CASTLPGVTGANVLTF.

Only one count was recorded for this clonotype. The chain couples TRBV3-1 to TRBJ2-3, with 7 bases identical to TRBD1. The ends lost 1 base at V and 6 bases at J; junction bases unmatched: 7. The germline V gene has CDR1 LGHDT and CDR2 YNNKEL (reference sequence). The CDR3 covers 15 residues. CDR3 DNA: TGTGCCAGCAGCCAAGGCGGACAGGATTGTGATACGCAGTATTTT. It encodes CASSQGGQDCDTQYF.

This clonotype was detected a few times. This rearrangement joins TRBV6-5 to TRBJ1-2; D remains ambiguous. V was clipped by 4 bases and J by 5 bases, with 8 bases between them. The CDR3 spans 12 residues. Germline CDR1 MNHEY, CDR2 SVGAGI. CDR3 protein: CASSWGGYGYTF. The CDR3 DNA reads as TGTGCCAGCAGTTGGGGAGGGTATGGCTACACCTTC.

This clonotype was seen a few times. This chain links TRBV10-3 with TRBJ2-7; 13 bases match TRBD2. The germline gives CDR1 ENHRY, CDR2 SYGVKD. The V segment lost 4 bases and the J segment 2 bases; nucleotides outside the gene matches: 11. This CDR3 has 18 residues. CDR3 DNA: TGTGCCATCAGTGGGCGTGTCGGGGGACTAGCGGGGACCTACGAGCAGTACTTC. Its protein is CAISGRVGGLAGTYEQYF.

V usage is TRBV20-1 and J usage is TRBJ1-4; 10 bases fit TRBD1. The CDR3 runs 14 residues. Germline CDR1 reads DFQATT; CDR2 reads SNEGSKA (reference sequence). V lost 6 bases and J lost 7; bases outside the gene matches: 8. CDR3 coding DNA: TGCAGTGCGGTCCCGGGACAGGGGAGTGAAAAACTGTTTTTT. It translates to CSAVPGQGSEKLFF.

This clonotype has only a few counts. The chain carries TRBV4-1 and TRBJ2-7; 9 nucleotides match TRBD1. The CDR3 is 14 amino acids. The V gene's germline CDR1 is MGHRA and CDR2 YSYEKL. The trim removed 1 base at V and 4 bases at J, leaving 2 bases unmatched. For the CDR3, the DNA is TGCGCCAGCAGCCAAGCGGACAGGGGATACGAGCAGTACTTC. Residues: CASSQADRGYEQYF.

This chain joins TRBV4-1 and TRBJ1-2; 8 nucleotides align to TRBD1. V dropped 4 bases and J dropped 4; count of bases not matched to a gene: 8. Germline values: CDR1 MGHRA, CDR2 YSYEKL. The CDR3 covers 15 residues. This CDR3 reads CASSPDRGSGYGYTF. The CDR3 DNA sequence: TGCGCCAGCAGCCCCGACAGGGGTAGTGGCTATGGCTACACCTTC.

This clonotype has only a few counts. The chain has TRBV7-3 and TRBJ2-1; TRBD2 aligns across 14 bases. The CDR3 has 20 residues. Trimming cost V 4 bases and J 1 base; bases outside gene matches: 12. The germline V gene encodes CDR1 SGHTA and CDR2 FQGTGA. The CDR3 DNA is TGTGCCAGCAGCTCGCCGGGACTTGGGACTAGCGGGGGATCCTACAATGAGCAGTTCTTC. Translated, it gives CASSSPGLGTSGGSYNEQFF. The full variable domain, in which reference TRBV7-3 and TRBJ2-1 provide the parts outside the CDR3, is GAGVSQTPSNKVTEKGKYVELRCDPISGHTALYWYRQSLGQGPEFLIYFQGTGAADDSGLPNDRFFAVRPEGSVSTLKIQRTERGDSAVYLCASSSPGLGTSGGSYNEQFFGPGTRLTVL.

This clonotype was observed a handful of times. The V and J genes are TRBV3-1 and TRBJ2-1, with D unclear. This CDR3 is built from 14 residues. Germline-derived CDR1 and CDR2 are LGHDT and YNNKEL (reference sequence). Between the trimmed V and J ends, which lost 5 bases and 6 bases, there was a span of 14 bases. The CDR3 is CASSYGSLTNEQFF. DNA for the CDR3: TGTGCCAGCAGCTATGGAAGCCTTACCAATGAGCAGTTCTTC.

This clonotype was seen just once. A much larger clone differs by one base, so this may be a read error. V and J are TRBV20-1 and TRBJ2-5, with 7 bases lining up with TRBD2. Germline V CDR1 and CDR2: DFQATT, SNEGSKA (reference sequence). Germline trimming cut 5 bases from V and 5 bases from J; bases unmatched to any gene: 11. The CDR3 has 14 residues. This CDR3 reads CSAGGGEGRETQYF. For the CDR3, the DNA is TGCAGTGCTGGGGGGGGAGAGGGCCGTGAGACCCAGTACTTC.

This clonotype was seen once. One end of the junction is discordant with germline, which a read error may explain. The chain has TRBV15 and TRBJ1-6, with 11 bases matching TRBD1. This CDR3 has 17 residues. CDR1 is LNHNV, CDR2 YYDKDF, per germline (reference sequence). CDR3 loop: CATSSGQGASKGSPPHF. The CDR3 nucleotides are TGTGCCACCAGCAGCGGACAGGGGGCAAGTAAGGGCTCACCCCCCCACTTT.

This chain uses TRBV10-2 with TRBJ1-1, with a possible D match to TRBD1 (5 bases). This CDR3 has 17 residues. The V gene's germline CDR1 is WSHSY and CDR2 SAAADI. V was clipped by 4 bases and J by 4 bases, with 22 bases between them. The CDR3 sequence: CASSVEGSTVFRTEAFF. The CDR3 region has the DNA TGCGCCAGCAGTGTCGAGGGATCGACAGTTTTTCGCACTGAAGCTTTCTTT.

V gene TRBV27 combines with J gene TRBJ2-3; unclear D gene. The CDR3 totals 15 residues. V dropped 10 bases and J dropped 2 bases, with 19 bases sitting between them. Germline CDR1 is MNHEY and CDR2 is SMNVEV (reference sequence). The CDR3 region is CATAIQPNYTDTQYF. CDR3 nucleotides: TGTGCCACCGCTATTCAGCCTAACTACACAGATACGCAGTATTTT.

The chain uses TRBV9 and TRBJ2-1, with 7 bases fitting TRBD1. The V and J ends lost 0 bases and 8 bases, in that order; junction bases with no gene match: 11. Germline CDR1 and CDR2: SGDLS and YYNGEE. There are 16 residues in the CDR3. CDR3 sequence (DNA): TGTGCCAGCAGCGTAGTAGGGGGCGAGGGTAGATATGAGCAGTTCTTC. Translated: CASSVVGGEGRYEQFF.

As for this clonotype: A read error may explain this, as a much larger clone is one base away. The V call is TRBV27, the J call TRBJ1-2; D call uncertain. CDR3 length: 12 residues. Germline V gene data show CDR1 as MNHEY and CDR2 as SMNVEV (reference sequence). The CDR3 is CARSPLMGGYTF. In nucleotides, the CDR3 is TGTGCCCGCAGCCCTCTTATGGGAGGCTACACCTTC.

This rearrangement joins TRBV3-1 to TRBJ2-5; no reliable D call. Per germline, CDR1 LGHDT and CDR2 YNNKEL (reference sequence). CDR3 size: 13 residues. V lost 0 bases to trimming and J lost 4 bases, with 6 bases between them. CDR3 residues: CASSQEWGETQYF. The CDR3 DNA sequence: TGTGCCAGCAGCCAAGAGTGGGGAGAGACCCAGTACTTC.